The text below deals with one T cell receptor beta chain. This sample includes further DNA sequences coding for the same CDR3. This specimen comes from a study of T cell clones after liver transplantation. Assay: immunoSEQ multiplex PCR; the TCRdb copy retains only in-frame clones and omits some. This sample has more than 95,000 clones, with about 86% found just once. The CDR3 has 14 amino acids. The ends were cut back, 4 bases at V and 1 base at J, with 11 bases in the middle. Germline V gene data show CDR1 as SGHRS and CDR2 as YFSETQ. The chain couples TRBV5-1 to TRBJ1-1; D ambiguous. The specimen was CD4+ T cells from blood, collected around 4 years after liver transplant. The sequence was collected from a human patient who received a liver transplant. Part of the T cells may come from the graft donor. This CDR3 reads CASSLLDGNTEAFF. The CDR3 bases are TGCGCCAGCAGCCTCCTTGACGGGAACACTGAAGCTTTCTTT.